This T cell receptor beta chain is from a study of blood T cell repertoires in COVID-19. Germline assignment: CDR1 SGHDT and CDR2 YYEEEE. V shed 0 bases and J shed 2 bases, with 6 bases lying between them. This CDR3 is 13 amino acids long. Clones were sequenced by immunoSEQ multiplex PCR, and TCRdb holds only the in-frame ones, with some missing. Here the sample spans 120,000 to 150,000 clones, roughly 84% being singletons. A few counts support this clone. This sequence joins TRBV5-6 and TRBJ2-7; D is ambiguous. The source is a man aged 35-49 years with acute COVID-19. The specimen sequenced was PBMCs or T cells enriched from blood (not recorded which). The CDR3 region is CASSLGSAYEQYF. The CDR3 DNA reads as TGTGCCAGCAGCTTGGGCAGCGCCTACGAGCAGTACTTC. Using reference TRBV5-6 and TRBJ2-7 for the parts outside the CDR3, the full variable domain is DAGVTQSPTHLIKTRGQQVTLRCSPKSGHDTVSWYQQALGQGPQFIFQYYEEEERQRGNFPDRFSGHQFPNYSSELNVNALLLGDSALYLCASSLGSAYEQYFGPGTRLTVT.